Listed here are 12 T cell receptor beta chains from one sample, sequenced in a study of identical twins. TCRdb itself ran the 5' RACE reads through MiXCR, one entry per CDR3 protein. The repertoire holds hundreds of thousands of distinct CDR3 sequences, with over 15% as singletons. These sequences were also reported in another study, on T cells expressing NK-cell markers.

Source material: PBMCs. These receptors all come from a woman aged 18-29 years in good health.

This clonotype occurred many times. At one end, the junction sequence differs from germline, possibly due to a read error. V gene TRBV12-3 or TRBV12-4 combines with J gene TRBJ1-2, with 7 bases that match TRBD1. The CDR3 length is 12 residues. CDR3 DNA: TGTGCCAGCAGTTTAACACGGACAGGACCCAACTTC. Protein: CASSLTRTGPNF.

This clonotype occurred a few times. The genes are TRBV20-1 and TRBJ1-1; D unclear. The length of the CDR3 is 12 residues. The germline gives CDR1 DFQATT, CDR2 SNEGSKA (reference sequence). The germline V and J ends were trimmed by 3 bases and 1 base, with 6 bases remaining between them. This chain's CDR3 is CSARPQNTEAFF. The CDR3 DNA reads TGCAGTGCTAGGCCACAGAACACTGAAGCTTTCTTT.

V is TRBV20-1 and J is TRBJ2-1; TRBD2 matches at 8 bases. The CDR3 loop spans 16 amino acids. The trim removed 4 bases at V and 1 base at J, leaving 9 bases unmatched. Germline loops: CDR1 DFQATT, CDR2 SNEGSKA (reference sequence). CDR3 residues: CSATAAGAVSYNEQFF. CDR3 nucleotides: TGCAGTGCTACCGCAGCGGGAGCTGTTTCCTACAATGAGCAGTTCTTC.

The rearrangement uses TRBV7-2 and TRBJ1-2, with no clear D. This CDR3 has 14 amino acids. Deletions cut 6 bases from V and 2 bases from J, with 13 bases between. Germline CDR1 reads SGHTA; CDR2 reads FQGNSA. For the CDR3, the DNA is TGTGCCAGCAGTTTTGGACTGCGAAACTATGGCTACACCTTC. Translated, it gives CASSFGLRNYGYTF. Together with reference TRBV7-2 and TRBJ1-2, the CDR3 gives the full variable domain: GAGVSQSPSNKVTEKGKDVELRCDPISGHTALYWYRQSLGQGLEFLIYFQGNSAPDKSGLPSDRFSAERTGGSVSTLTIQRTQQEDSAVYLCASSFGLRNYGYTFGSGTRLTVV.

This chain joins TRBV27 and TRBJ1-6; TRBD1 agrees at 9 bases. V trimming: 1 base; J trimming: 10 bases; junction bases outside the gene matches: 5. The length of the CDR3 is 15 residues. The germline V gene encodes CDR1 MNHEY and CDR2 SMNVEV (reference sequence). This CDR3 reads CASSLFTGGNSPLHF. CDR3 coding DNA: TGTGCCAGCAGTTTATTTACAGGGGGCAACTCACCCCTCCACTTT.

V usage is TRBV2 and J usage is TRBJ2-5; D is possibly TRBD2 (6 bases). Germline CDR1 SNHLY, CDR2 FYNNEI. The V end lost 8 bases, the J end lost 1 base, and 11 bases lay between the germline ends. This CDR3 is built from 13 residues. The DNA of the CDR3 is TGTGCCAGCGGCGGGGCCCTCCAAGAGACCCAGTACTTC. It specifies CASGGALQETQYF.

V usage is TRBV27 and J usage is TRBJ2-3; TRBD2 agrees at 7 bases. Per germline, CDR1 MNHEY and CDR2 SMNVEV (reference sequence). The CDR3 extends over 17 amino acids. J was trimmed by 0 bases and V by 0 bases; bases with no gene match: 6. In nucleotides, the CDR3 is TGTGCCAGCAGTTTATCCGGGGGGAGTGAGAGCACAGATACGCAGTATTTT. Translation: CASSLSGGSESTDTQYF.

This chain connects TRBV7-8 to TRBJ2-7; D might be TRBD1 or TRBD2, each matching 6 bases. The V end was cut by 1 base, the J end by 6 bases, with 13 bases between. The CDR3 is 14 residues long. CDR1 is SGHVS, CDR2 FQNEAQ, per germline. CDR3 bases: TGTGCCAGCAGCTTAGGAGGGGGGCCCAGCGAGCAGTACTTC. It is translated as CASSLGGGPSEQYF.

This sequence joins TRBV14 and TRBJ2-1; no clear D. The CDR3 has 14 residues. Germline values: CDR1 SGHDN, CDR2 FVKESK. V was clipped by 0 bases and J by 4 bases, with 7 bases between them. In DNA, the CDR3 is TGTGCCAGCAGCCAAGATAGGCAGTACAATGAGCAGTTCTTC. Its translation is CASSQDRQYNEQFF.

The chain employs TRBV29-1 and TRBJ2-3, with TRBD2 identical over 9 bases. The germline gives CDR1 SQVTM, CDR2 ANQGSEA. V trimming: 8 bases; J trimming: 2 bases; junction bases outside the gene matches: 11. The CDR3 has 15 amino acids. CDR3 bases: TGCAGCTGGAAAGGGCCTAGCGGGATCACAGATACGCAGTATTTT. It specifies CSWKGPSGITDTQYF.

This clonotype was picked up a small number of times. The CDR3 spells CASSWSSGRWRETQYF. CDR3 nucleotides: TGTGCCAGCAGCTGGTCTAGCGGGAGGTGGAGAGAGACCCAGTACTTC. The V gene is TRBV7-9, the J gene TRBJ2-5, with 11 nucleotides matching TRBD2. The CDR3 is 16 amino acids. Germline-derived CDR1 and CDR2 are SEHNR and FQNEAQ (reference sequence). V lost 4 bases to trimming and J lost 4 bases; unmatched junction nucleotides: 8.

The chain couples TRBV12-3 or TRBV12-4 to TRBJ2-7; the D gene is possibly TRBD1 (5 bases). V was trimmed by 6 bases and J by 7 bases, leaving 16 bases between them. The CDR3 loop spans 13 amino acids. CDR3 nucleotide sequence: TGTGCCAGCAGACCCGACAGAGTATGGGAGCAGTACTTC. Protein: CASRPDRVWEQYF.